Sequencing of this T cell receptor beta chain was carried out in a study of blood T cell dynamics during melanoma immunotherapy. Overall study findings and caveats: Unlike progressors, later disease-control patients had W3 repertoires gaining clonality or diversity. It remained unknown if the driving T cell clones were melanoma-specific.

In the case of this clone: What it binds is unknown.

A fixed DNA input of 350 ng was used per bulk PBMC sample. Using immunoSEQ multiplex PCR, the repertoire was profiled, and TCRdb retains in-frame clones only, with some absent. Of about 6,900 clones in the sample, less than 85% were seen once. The time point denotes: pre-treatment baseline. Response was assessed by RECIST 1.1 at 12 weeks, except a couple of rapid progressors. The CDR3 totals 14 residues. In germline, CDR1 is KGHSH, CDR2 LQKENI. Trimming pared 3 bases from V and 0 bases from J, leaving 8 bases between. The input for sequencing was blood, taken from a patient treated with checkpoint blockade. V is TRBV18 and J is TRBJ1-1; no clear D. The sequence derives from a human donor with melanoma. Here the CDR3 DNA reads TGTGCCAGCTCACCCGACACCTTGAACACTGAAGCTTTCTTT. It translates to CASSPDTLNTEAFF.